This T cell receptor beta chain appears in the sequencing data of a study of T cell responses to AZD1222 COVID-19 vaccine. Generated by immunoSEQ multiplex PCR, the TCRdb table keeps only in-frame clones and is missing some. This table has approximately 110,000 clones, around 83% appearing once. Study results and limitations: After two AZD1222 doses, spike-specific TCR breadth and depth rose versus day 0. Seropositivity was recorded at baseline in only a handful of AZD1222 recipients. With dominance at 160-218 and 743-854, vaccine-associated CD4 TCRs spanned spike. Sampling captured repertoires only after the peak T cell response.

The CDR3 runs to 13 residues. Per germline, CDR1 SEHNR and CDR2 FQNEAQ (reference sequence). Trimming took off 3 bases at V and 2 bases at J, with 8 bases between the two ends. The count of this clone is one. As yet, its antigen is unknown. The rearrangement uses TRBV7-9 and TRBJ2-7, with D hard to call. The source of this sequence is an adult who received the AZD1222 COVID-19 vaccine. This material consisted of peripheral blood, taken 28 days after the second AZD1222 dose. CDR3 region: CASSLQVTYEQYF. For the CDR3, the DNA is TGTGCCAGCAGCTTGCAGGTCACCTACGAGCAGTACTTC. The full variable domain, rest sourced from reference TRBV7-9 and TRBJ2-7, is DTGVSQNPRHKITKRGQNVTFRCDPISEHNRLYWYRQTLGQGPEFLTYFQNEAQLEKSRLLSDRFSAERPKGSFSTLEIQRTEQGDSAMYLCASSLQVTYEQYFGPGTRLTVT.